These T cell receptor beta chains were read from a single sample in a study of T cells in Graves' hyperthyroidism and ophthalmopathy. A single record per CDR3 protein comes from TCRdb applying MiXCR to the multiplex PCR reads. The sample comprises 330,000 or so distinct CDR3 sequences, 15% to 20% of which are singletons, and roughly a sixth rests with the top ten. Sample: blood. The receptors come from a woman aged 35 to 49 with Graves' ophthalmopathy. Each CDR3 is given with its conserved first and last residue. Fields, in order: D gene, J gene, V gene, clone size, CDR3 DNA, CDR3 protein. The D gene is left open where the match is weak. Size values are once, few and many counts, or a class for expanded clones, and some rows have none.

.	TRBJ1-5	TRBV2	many	TGTGCCAGCAAAGGAGGGGTGGGCCAGCCCCAGCATTTT	CASKGGVGQPQHF
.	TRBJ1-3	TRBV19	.	TGTGCCAGTAGTTTGGTAACAAGCGCTGGAAACACCATATATTTT	CASSLVTSAGNTIYF
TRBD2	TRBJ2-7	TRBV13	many	TGTGCCAGCAGCGCGGGACTAGCGGGACACGAGCAGTACTTC	CASSAGLAGHEQYF
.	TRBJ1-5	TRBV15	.	TGTGCCACCAGCAGAGGTCGACTGGCTATGGGCAATCAGCCCCAGCATTTT	CATSRGRLAMGNQPQHF
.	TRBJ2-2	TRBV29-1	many	TGCAGCCCACAAGGAGGGAACACCGGGGAGCTGTTTTTT	CSPQGGNTGELFF
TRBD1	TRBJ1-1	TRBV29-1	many	TGCAGCGTTAACAGGGGGCTGTTGGACACTGAAGCTTTCTTT	CSVNRGLLDTEAFF
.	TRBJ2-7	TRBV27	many	TGTGCCAGCAGTTATCGAGGCGGCAGCCAGTACTTC	CASSYRGGSQYF
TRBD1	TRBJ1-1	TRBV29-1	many	TGCAGCGTCTGGGACAGGGGCAACACTGAAGCTTTCTTT	CSVWDRGNTEAFF
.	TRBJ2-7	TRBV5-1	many	TGCGCCAGCAGCTTGGCCGGTGAGGGGAACTACGAGCAGTACTTC	CASSLAGEGNYEQYF
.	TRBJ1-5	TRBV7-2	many	TGTGCCAGCAGCTTATGGCCAGAGACACAGCCCCAGCATTTT	CASSLWPETQPQHF
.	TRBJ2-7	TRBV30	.	TGTGCCTGGAGTTCTAACTACGAGCAGTACTTC	CAWSSNYEQYF
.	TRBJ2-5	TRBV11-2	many	TGTGCCAGCAGCTTTGAATCGGAAGGGTACTTC	CASSFESEGYF
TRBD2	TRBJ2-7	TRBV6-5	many	TGTGCCAGCAGTTATTCGGGACTAGCGGGAGAGGTTAACGAGCAGTACTTC	CASSYSGLAGEVNEQYF
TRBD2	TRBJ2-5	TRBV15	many	TGTGCCACCAGTGACATAGCGGGAGAGACCCAGTACTTC	CATSDIAGETQYF
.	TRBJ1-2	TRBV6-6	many	TGTGCCAGCAGTCGACGACAGACGAACTATGGCTACACCTTC	CASSRRQTNYGYTF
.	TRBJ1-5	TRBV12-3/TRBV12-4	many	TGTGCCAGCAGTCACCTACTGGACAGCCAGCCCCAGCATTTT	CASSHLLDSQPQHF
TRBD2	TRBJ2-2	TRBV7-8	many	TGTGCCAGCAGAGCGGGAGGTACCCCCGGGGAGCTGTTTTTT	CASRAGGTPGELFF
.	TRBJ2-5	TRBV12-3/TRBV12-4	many	TGTGCCAGCAGTTTCGGGGGTCTCTTAGAGACCCAGTACTTC	CASSFGGLLETQYF
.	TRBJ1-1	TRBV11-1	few	TGTGCCAGCAGCTTTGAAAACCGGGGGACTGAAGCTTTCTTT	CASSFENRGTEAFF
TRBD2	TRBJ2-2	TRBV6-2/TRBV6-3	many	TGTGCCAGCAGCAAGCCTAGCGGGAGGCGGACAAACACCGGGGAGCTGTTTTTT	CASSKPSGRRTNTGELFF
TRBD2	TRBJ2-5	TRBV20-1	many	TGCAGTGCTAGCAAACTAGCGCAAGAGACCCAGTACTTC	CSASKLAQETQYF
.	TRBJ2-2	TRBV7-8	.	TGTGCCAGCACGTTTTCCACCGGGGAGCTGTTTTTT	CASTFSTGELFF
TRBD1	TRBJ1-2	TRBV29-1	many	TGCAGCGTGACAGGGGGTTATGGCTACACCTTC	CSVTGGYGYTF
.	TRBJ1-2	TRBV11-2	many	TGTGCCAGCAGCCGGGGGCAGAGTGGCTACACCTTC	CASSRGQSGYTF
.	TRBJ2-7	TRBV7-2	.	TGTGCCAGCAGCTTAGTCAGCCCCCAGGGTGGCGAGCAGTACTTC	CASSLVSPQGGEQYF
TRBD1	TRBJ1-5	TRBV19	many	TGTGCCAGTACCCCGTCGCGAGGGGGCAGGGCGGTTCAGCCCCAGCATTTT	CASTPSRGGRAVQPQHF
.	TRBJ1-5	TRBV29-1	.	TGCAGCGTTAGTCAAAGTAGCAATCAGCCCCAGCATTTT	CSVSQSSNQPQHF
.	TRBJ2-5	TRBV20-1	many	TGCAGTGCCCCAGGGGACCGCAAGACGACCCAGTACTTC	CSAPGDRKTTQYF
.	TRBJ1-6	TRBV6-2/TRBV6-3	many	TGTGCCAGCAGCAACAGCAGGGCTTCACCCCTCCACTTT	CASSNSRASPLHF
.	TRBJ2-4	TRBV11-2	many	TGTGCCAGCAGCCTCCGAAGGGTGGGAAGCGCCAAAAACATTCAGTACTTC	CASSLRRVGSAKNIQYF
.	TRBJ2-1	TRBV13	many	TGTGCCAGCAGCCGTTCACTAGCCCGTGAGCAGTTCTTC	CASSRSLAREQFF
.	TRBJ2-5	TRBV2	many	TGTGCCCCCGTGGTAGCGGCCCTTCGGGAGACCCAGTACTTC	CAPVVAALRETQYF
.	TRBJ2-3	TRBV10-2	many	TGCGCCAGCAGAGACACAGATACGCAGTATTTT	CASRDTDTQYF
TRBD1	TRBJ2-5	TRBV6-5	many	TGTGCCAGCAGTTACTCGACAGCAGGGGGAGAGACCCAGTACTTC	CASSYSTAGGETQYF
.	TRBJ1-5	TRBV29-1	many	TGCAGCGTTGCGGGAGGTAGCAATCAGCCCCAGCATTTT	CSVAGGSNQPQHF
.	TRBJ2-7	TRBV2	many	TGTGCCAGCAGTCCGTTCTACGAGCAGTACTTC	CASSPFYEQYF
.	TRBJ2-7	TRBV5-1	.	TGCGCCAGCAGCATCACAGGGATGAGGTACGAGCAGTACTTC	CASSITGMRYEQYF
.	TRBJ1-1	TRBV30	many	TGTGCCTGGAGCAGGGTTAACACTGAAGCTTTCTTT	CAWSRVNTEAFF
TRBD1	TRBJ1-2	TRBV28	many	TGTGCCAGCATCTCCCCTGAGGGGGCGCGTGACTACACCTTC	CASISPEGARDYTF
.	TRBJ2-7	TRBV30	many	TGTGCCTGGAGTGTACTAAGGCGGGAACCCTACGAGCAGTACTTC	CAWSVLRREPYEQYF
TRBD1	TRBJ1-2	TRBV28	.	TGTGCCAGCAGTCTGACAGGGCATAGGGCTAACTATGGCTACATCTTC	CASSLTGHRANYGYIF
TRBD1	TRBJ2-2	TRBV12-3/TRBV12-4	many	TGTGCCAGCAGGCAGGGGGCCGGGGAGCTGTTTTTT	CASRQGAGELFF
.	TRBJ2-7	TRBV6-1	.	TGTGCCAGCAGTATAGGGACAAGGGAGCAGTACTTC	CASSIGTREQYF
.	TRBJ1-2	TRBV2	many	TGTGCCAGCAACGTATTTGAGGGTAGGAGTGGCTACACCTTC	CASNVFEGRSGYTF
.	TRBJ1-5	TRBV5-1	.	TGCGCCAGCAGCTTGGGAGACAGTATCAATCAGCCCCAGCATTTT	CASSLGDSINQPQHF
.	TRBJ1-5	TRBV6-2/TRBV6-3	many	TGTGCCAGCAGCGGGGGGGGCGATCATCAGCCCCAGCATTTT	CASSGGGDHQPQHF
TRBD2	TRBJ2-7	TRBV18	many	TGTGCCAGCTCACCGTCTAGCGGGAGCTACGAGCAGTACTTC	CASSPSSGSYEQYF
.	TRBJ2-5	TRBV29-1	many	TGCAGCGTCCCCGGACACCTCCAAGAGACCCAGTACTTC	CSVPGHLQETQYF
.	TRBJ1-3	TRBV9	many	TGTGCCAGCACTGGGGGAGATCAGTCTGGAAACACCATATATTTT	CASTGGDQSGNTIYF
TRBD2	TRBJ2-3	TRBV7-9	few	TGTGCGAGCCAGGCTAGCGGGAGACATACGCAGTATTTT	CASQASGRHTQYF
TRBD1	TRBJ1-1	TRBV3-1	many	TGTGCCAGCAGCCTCCGACAGGGAGCGACTGAAGCTTTCTTT	CASSLRQGATEAFF
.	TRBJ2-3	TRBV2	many	TGTGCCAGCAGTGGTTCTTTCACAGATACGCAGTATTTT	CASSGSFTDTQYF
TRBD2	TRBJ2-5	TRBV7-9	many	TGTGCCAGCAGCCGTGGACTAGCGGGGAACCAAGAGACCCAGTACTTC	CASSRGLAGNQETQYF
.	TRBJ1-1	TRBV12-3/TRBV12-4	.	TGTGCCAGCAGTCCGACAGGCTCCCCCCTCACTGAAGCTTTCTTT	CASSPTGSPLTEAFF